This TCR beta chain was retrieved from a study of human T cells and chemical hapten exposure. Whole-study context: An area of 2 cm by less than 2.5 cm on upper inner arm skin received 2% DPC for sensitization. Study results and caveats: DPC sensitization did not alter TCRs above 1 in 1000 frequency.

From germline, CDR1 is MDHEN and CDR2 SYDVKM. The CDR3 runs 14 residues. Trimming removed 6 bases at V and 9 bases at J, with 20 bases between. TCRdb redid the calling of the RACE reads with MiXCR, one entry per CDR3 protein. The sample has over 35,000 distinct CDR3 sequences, more than 9.5% seen once. This clonotype was recorded a few times. Its antigen is unknown. Time point given: patch test 3, about 24 weeks after DPC sensitization. Treatment meaning: therapeutic diphenylcyclopropenone sensitization with weekly scalp DPC. Blood, whole and unfractionated, served as the source for total RNA extraction. Non-pregnant alopecia patients aged 18 to 70, suitable for DPC therapy.

The chain has TRBV28 and TRBJ2-5; D is perhaps TRBD1 or TRBD2 (5 bases each). Specimen: whole blood, collected in connection with sensitization to the hapten diphenylcyclopropenone (DPC). This clonotype was sampled from a middle-aged woman with alopecia areata. Some clones in this sample may be carry-over from other donors' samples. CDR3 DNA: TGTGCCAGCAGCCCCGGGACGGCCCAAATGGCCCAGTACTTC. It yields the protein CASSPGTAQMAQYF.